Sequencing of this T cell receptor (beta chain) was carried out in a study of Ad26.COV2.S vaccination and SARS-CoV-2 variants. In the study overall: In the study, Ad26.COV2.S was injected intramuscularly once, or twice 56 days apart.

Sequenced by immunoSEQ multiplex PCR; TCRdb stores in-frame clones only, minus some. Counted here are about 680,000 clones, roughly 90% occurring once; the ten biggest clones make up about 1.5%. Losses at the gene ends were 0 bases for V and 9 bases for J; bases not matched to a gene: 8. There are 16 residues in the CDR3. From germline, CDR1 is KGHSH and CDR2 LQKENI. Study outcomes and limitations: CD8+ and CD4+ T cells specific for spike reportedly responded with substantial breadth after vaccination. Measurement of non-spike TCR breadth gave similar results in vaccine and placebo recipients.

Noted treatment: about 20 received Ad26.COV2.S at low or high dose, single or two shots; several received placebo; per-sample allocation not given. Collection of the samples took place on day 63 after the first injection of vaccine or placebo. In Boston, the donor was an adult between 18-55 years of age. As concerns this clone: Its target is unknown.

The receptor was isolated from a person aged 18-60 years who received the Ad26.COV2.S COVID-19 vaccine or a placebo. The rearrangement links TRBV18 to TRBJ1-6; 7 bases match TRBD1. Sample: peripheral blood, taken in a trial of Ad26.COV2.S vaccine versus placebo. In DNA, the CDR3 is TGTGCCAGCTCACCACCGGGTATCAGGGGGGTTTCACCCCTCCACTTT. It is translated as CASSPPGIRGVSPLHF.